These 9 T cell receptor beta chains share one sample of origin, sequenced in a study of somatic mutations in cytotoxic T cells in rheumatoid arthritis. Repertoires were generated with immunoSEQ multiplex PCR, while TCRdb's copy carries only in-frame clones and drops some. The sample shows about 18,000 clones, 65% to 70% of them seen only once. The sample comprised CD8+ T cells sorted from blood. These receptors originate from an adult with rheumatoid arthritis.

In its sample, this clone was seen once. The V and J genes are TRBV29-1 and TRBJ2-7, with D tentatively TRBD1 (5 bases). Germline CDR1 SQVTM, CDR2 ANQGSEA. The CDR3 has 15 residues. V was clipped by 5 bases and J by 3 bases, with 20 bases between them. The CDR3 DNA reads as TGCAGCGTTACCCTAACAGGAGAATCCTTCTACGAGCAGTACTTC. Protein sequence: CSVTLTGESFYEQYF.

This sequence joins TRBV6-5 and TRBJ2-7, with 11 bases lining up with TRBD2. With 5 bases clipped from V and 5 bases from J, the junction kept 8 bases outside the gene matches. This CDR3 is built from 15 residues. Germline V gene data show CDR1 as MNHEY and CDR2 as SVGAGI. This CDR3 reads CASSHVAGGRDEQYF. For the CDR3, the DNA is TGTGCCAGCAGTCATGTAGCGGGGGGGCGCGACGAGCAGTACTTC.

The V and J genes are TRBV10-3 and TRBJ2-7; TRBD1 matches 9 bases. The CDR3 totals 16 residues. CDR1 ENHRY and CDR2 SYGVKD come from the germline V gene. V was clipped by 0 bases and J by 2 bases; unmatched bases: 5. CDR3 amino acids: CAISESGQGSAYEQYF. CDR3 in DNA: TGTGCCATCAGTGAGTCGGGACAGGGTTCGGCCTACGAGCAGTACTTC.

The chain links TRBV2 to TRBJ1-2; TRBD1 aligns across 7 bases. This CDR3 region has 17 residues. From germline, CDR1 is SNHLY and CDR2 FYNNEI. V lost 10 bases and J lost 0; bases outside the gene matches: 17. DNA for the CDR3: TGTGCCACCCCAAAGGACAGGACGGGGGGAGCTAACTATGGCTACACCTTC. The encoded protein is CATPKDRTGGANYGYTF. The full variable domain, rest sourced from reference TRBV2 and TRBJ1-2, is EPEVTQTPSHQVTQMGQEVILRCVPISNHLYFYWYRQILGQKVEFLVSFYNNEISEKSEIFDDQFSVERPDGSNFTLKIRSTKLEDSAMYFCATPKDRTGGANYGYTFGSGTRLTVV.

Relative to its sample, this clone is medium-sized. The rearrangement uses TRBV4-2 and TRBJ2-1; D not resolved. Germline V lookup: CDR1 LGHNA, CDR2 YNFKEQ. V dropped 1 base and J dropped 16 bases, with 11 bases sitting between them. CDR3 length: 11 residues. The CDR3, as DNA: TGTGCCAGCAGCCAAGCCAACTGGCTTTTCTTC. Residues: CASSQANWLFF.

The chain has TRBV4-1 and TRBJ1-1; perhaps TRBD1 as D (5 bases). The V gene's germline CDR1 is MGHRA and CDR2 YSYEKL. Trimming stripped 0 bases from V and 11 bases from J, with 13 bases between. The CDR3 has 13 amino acids. The CDR3 DNA reads as TGCGCCAGCAGCCAAGACAGGGCCCTCTGGGCTTTCTTT. Translating gives CASSQDRALWAFF.

This chain connects TRBV6-5 to TRBJ2-1; possibly TRBD2 for D (6 bases). Trimming left V 4 bases short and J 2 bases short, with 12 bases between. The germline V gene encodes CDR1 MNHEY and CDR2 SVGAGI. There are 15 residues in the CDR3. The CDR3 protein is CASSSAEGTYNEQFF. The CDR3, as DNA: TGTGCCAGCAGTTCGGCGGAGGGAACCTACAATGAGCAGTTCTTC.

This sequence joins TRBV14 and TRBJ2-5, with a weak D call TRBD2 (6 bases). The CDR3 is 15 amino acids. V lost 1 base to trimming and J lost 5 bases, with 14 bases between them. From germline, CDR1 is SGHDN and CDR2 FVKESK. CDR3 residues: CASSQGEEGGETQYF. The CDR3 region has the DNA TGTGCCAGCAGCCAAGGGGAGGAGGGCGGGGAGACCCAGTACTTC.

This chain links TRBV29-1 with TRBJ1-2, with 10 bases aligning to TRBD1. V shed 1 base, J shed 6 bases, and the junction held 2 bases outside the gene matches. Germline V lookup: CDR1 SQVTM, CDR2 ANQGSEA. This CDR3 has 13 amino acids. CDR3 nucleotides: TGCAGCGTTGAAGGACAGGGGGCGAATGGCTACACCTTC. Translated: CSVEGQGANGYTF.